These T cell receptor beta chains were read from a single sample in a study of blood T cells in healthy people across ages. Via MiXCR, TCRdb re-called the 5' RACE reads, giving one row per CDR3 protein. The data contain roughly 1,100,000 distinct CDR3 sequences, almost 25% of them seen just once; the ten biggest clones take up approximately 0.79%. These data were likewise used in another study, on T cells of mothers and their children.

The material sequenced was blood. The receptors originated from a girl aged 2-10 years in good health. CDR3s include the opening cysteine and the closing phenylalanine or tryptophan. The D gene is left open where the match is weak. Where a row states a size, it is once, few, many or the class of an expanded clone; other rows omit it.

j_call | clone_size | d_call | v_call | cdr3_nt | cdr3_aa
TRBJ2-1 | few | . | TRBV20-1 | TGCAGTGCTAGACCGATGTGGGGTGAGCAGTTCTTC | CSARPMWGEQFF
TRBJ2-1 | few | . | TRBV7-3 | TGTGCCAGCAGCCTTAGGAGGGCCGACAATGAGCAGTTCTTC | CASSLRRADNEQFF
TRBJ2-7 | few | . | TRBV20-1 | TGCAGTGTCGTGGCCGAGACTAGGCGCGAGCAGTACTTC | CSVVAETRREQYF
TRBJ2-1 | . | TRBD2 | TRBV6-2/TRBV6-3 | TGTGCCAGCAGTACCCCTGGGGGGACTAGCGGGTACTCCTACAATGAGCAGTTCTTC | CASSTPGGTSGYSYNEQFF
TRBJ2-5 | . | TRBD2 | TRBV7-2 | TGTGCCAGCAGCCCGCTAGCGGGAGGCTCGGAGACCCAGTACTTC | CASSPLAGGSETQYF
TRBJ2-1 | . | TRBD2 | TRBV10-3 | TGTGCCATCAGTGACCCAAGCGGGGGGGAGGATGATCAGTTCTTC | CAISDPSGGEDDQFF
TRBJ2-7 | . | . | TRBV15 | TGTGCCACCAGCAGAGATCCAGAGTACGAGCAGTACTTC | CATSRDPEYEQYF
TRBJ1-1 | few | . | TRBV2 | TGTGCCAGCAGTCCAAGCCCGAACACTGAAGCTTTCTTT | CASSPSPNTEAFF
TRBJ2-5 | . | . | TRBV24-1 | TGTGCCACCAGTGATTCGGGACACCAAGAGACCCAGTACTTC | CATSDSGHQETQYF
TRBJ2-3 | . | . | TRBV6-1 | TGTGCCAGCAGTGATTTTCAGGGACCAGATACGCAGTATTTT | CASSDFQGPDTQYF
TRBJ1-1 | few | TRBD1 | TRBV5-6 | TGTGCCAGCAGCTGGGACAGGGGCGATGAAGCTTTCTTT | CASSWDRGDEAFF
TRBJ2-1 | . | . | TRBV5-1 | TGCGCCAGCAGCTTATACGGGGAGCGTTCTGGTGAGCAGTTCTTC | CASSLYGERSGEQFF
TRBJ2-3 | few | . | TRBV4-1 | TGCGCCAGCAGCCCGACCCGAATGGGGGGCTCAGATACGCAGTATTTT | CASSPTRMGGSDTQYF
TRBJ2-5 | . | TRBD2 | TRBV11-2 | TGTGCCAGCAGAACTGCTGGACTAGCGGGAGGCGAGACCCAGTACTTC | CASRTAGLAGGETQYF
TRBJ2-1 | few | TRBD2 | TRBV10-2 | TGCGCCAGCAGTGAGATAGGCGGGAGGGGGTACAATGAGCAGTTCTTC | CASSEIGGRGYNEQFF